Given below is one T cell receptor (beta chain) in context. Its antigen target is currently unknown. Within one base of it there is no much larger clone, and no base qualities were kept. This sample was included in a study of Tregs in tolerant kidney transplant recipients (dated by TCRdb to between 2019 and 2020). Regarding the complete study: The study applied TCRbeta sequencing to find donor-specific regulatory T cells before combined kidney and bone marrow transplantation and then followed those same cells after transplant.

In light of the paper, this sample's time point label describes: 6 months after combined kidney and bone marrow transplant. The transplants used related donors with nonmyeloablative bone marrow transplantation, and mixed chimerism in the human trials was transient. Unstimulated Tregs (CD4+CD25+CD127-), CD4+ non-Tregs (CD4+CD25-), CD4 and CD8 cells were FACS-sorted from thawed PBMCs. The patients were a handful of recipients of combined kidney and bone marrow transplants from the ITN036ST trial, and samples were available only from these trial subjects. Healthy control blood was separated into PBMCs by Ficoll density gradient and cryopreserved, and patient PBMCs were collected both before and after transplant. V and J are trimmed by 4 bases and 0 bases, and the gene matches miss 4 bases of the junction. The germline V gene yields SGDLS for CDR1 and YYNGEE for CDR2. The cysteine opens and the phenylalanine closes a CDR3 of 16 amino acids. The CDR3 DNA has 48 bases and is translated from base 1.

Genomic DNA was extracted from sorted cells with the QIAGEN DNeasy Blood and Tissue Kit for TCRbeta CDR3 sequencing. Through immunoSEQ, high-throughput TCRbeta CDR3 sequencing was done commercially, including PCR amplification with internal controls and bias correction. Under the source paper's analysis protocol: Unique productive TCRbeta sequences were defined by CDR3 nucleotide sequence where primers matched, otherwise by CDR3 amino acid sequence with Vbeta and Jbeta genes. To correct for sorting error, sequences found in more than one sorted population at a frequency ratio of 2:1 or less were discarded, and the remaining shared sequences were assigned to the population with the higher frequency. A sequence was defined as donor-reactive if the sequence was expanded at least 5-fold in CFSE-low cells compared with unstimulated cells and had a frequency of at least 0.01% in CFSE-low cells. Jensen-Shannon divergence calculated on the top 100 TCRbeta sequences ranked by frequency was used to measure repertoire divergence. For samples with multiple sequencing runs, sorting error was corrected separately for each run before the runs were pooled. In its TCRdb copy, this immuneACCESS table keeps in-frame sequences only and misses some clones. Where compared with another copy, unresolved V genes explain less than half of these, and the others have no known cause. V, J and clone size reflect that table, while D and trimming were determined from the DNA. Present in this sample are around 61,000 clones, about 87% of which were seen just once. The ten largest account for under 4.5% of the sample.

The paper as a whole reports these results and caveats: In tolerant patients, the expansion of donor-specific Tregs was greater than global Treg expansion, suggesting that the expansion was antigen-driven rather than nonspecific. Expanding Tregs with activated donor B cells appeared to identify the most biologically relevant and donor-specific TCRbeta repertoire. For some patients, the PCR primers changed as time went on, which meant samples from those patients could not be compared with one another at the nucleotide level. Although technical replication error seemed to be minimal, the question of biological reproducibility was not addressed directly. Because the study included only a small number of patients, the results must be confirmed in larger populations and under other immunosuppression protocols.

The sequenced sample was CD4+ T cells from blood (PBMCs), obtained 6 months after the transplant. The rearrangement joined TRBV9 to TRBJ2-2; 9 central bases correspond to TRBD2. The source is a human patient who received a combined kidney and bone marrow transplant. It is possible that, after a transplant, some T cells come from the graft donor. The DNA reads TGTGCCAGCAGCTACGGGACTAGCCCGAACACCGGGGAGCTGTTTTTT. Its protein is CASSYGTSPNTGELFF.